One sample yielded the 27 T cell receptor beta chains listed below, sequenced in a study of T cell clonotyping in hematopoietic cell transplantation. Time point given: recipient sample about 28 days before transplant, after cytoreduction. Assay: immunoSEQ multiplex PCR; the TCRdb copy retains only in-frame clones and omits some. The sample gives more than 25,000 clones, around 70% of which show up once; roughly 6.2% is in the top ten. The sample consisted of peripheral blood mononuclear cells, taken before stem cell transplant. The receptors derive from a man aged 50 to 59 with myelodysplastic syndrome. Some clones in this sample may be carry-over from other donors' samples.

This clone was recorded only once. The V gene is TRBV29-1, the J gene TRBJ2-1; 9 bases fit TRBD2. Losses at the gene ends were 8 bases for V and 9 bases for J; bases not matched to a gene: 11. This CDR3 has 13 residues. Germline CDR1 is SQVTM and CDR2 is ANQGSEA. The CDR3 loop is CSLFWTSEGEQFF. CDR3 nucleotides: TGCAGCCTTTTTTGGACTAGCGAGGGTGAGCAGTTCTTC.

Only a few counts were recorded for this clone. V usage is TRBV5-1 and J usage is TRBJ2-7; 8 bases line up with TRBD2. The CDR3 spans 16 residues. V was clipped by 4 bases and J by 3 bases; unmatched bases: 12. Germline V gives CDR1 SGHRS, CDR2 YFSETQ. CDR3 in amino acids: CASSIGPSGRDYEQYF. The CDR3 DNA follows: TGCGCCAGCAGCATTGGGCCTAGCGGGCGGGACTACGAGCAGTACTTC.

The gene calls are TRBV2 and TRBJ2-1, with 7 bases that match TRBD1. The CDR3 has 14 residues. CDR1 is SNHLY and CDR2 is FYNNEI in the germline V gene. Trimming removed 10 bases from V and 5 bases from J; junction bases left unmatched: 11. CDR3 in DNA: TGTGCCACCCGCCCAGGGGGTTGGGACAATGAGCAGTTCTTC. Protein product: CATRPGGWDNEQFF.

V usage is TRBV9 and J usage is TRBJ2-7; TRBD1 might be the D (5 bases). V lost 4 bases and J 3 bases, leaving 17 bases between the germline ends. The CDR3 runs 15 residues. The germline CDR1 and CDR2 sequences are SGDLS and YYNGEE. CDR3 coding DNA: TGTGCCAGCAGCCCCGCGGCGGCAGGGTACTACGAGCAGTACTTC. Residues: CASSPAAAGYYEQYF.

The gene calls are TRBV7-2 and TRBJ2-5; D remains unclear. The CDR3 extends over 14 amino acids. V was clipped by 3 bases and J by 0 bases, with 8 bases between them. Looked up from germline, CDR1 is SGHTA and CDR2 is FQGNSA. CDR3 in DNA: TGTGCCAGCAGCTTTTCACTTTACCAAGAGACCCAGTACTTC. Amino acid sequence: CASSFSLYQETQYF.

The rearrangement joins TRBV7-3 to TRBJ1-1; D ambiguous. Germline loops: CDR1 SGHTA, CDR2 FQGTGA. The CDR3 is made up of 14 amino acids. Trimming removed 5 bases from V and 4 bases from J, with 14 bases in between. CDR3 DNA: TGTGCCAGCAGCCTAGAGGAAGGGAGCACTGAAGCTTTCTTT. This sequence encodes CASSLEEGSTEAFF.

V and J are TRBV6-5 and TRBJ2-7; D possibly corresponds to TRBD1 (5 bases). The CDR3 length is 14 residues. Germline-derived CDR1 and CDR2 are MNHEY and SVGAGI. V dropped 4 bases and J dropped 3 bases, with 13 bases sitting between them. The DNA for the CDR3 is TGTGCCAGCAGTTTAGGGCCCCAGGGCTACGAGCAGTACTTC. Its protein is CASSLGPQGYEQYF.

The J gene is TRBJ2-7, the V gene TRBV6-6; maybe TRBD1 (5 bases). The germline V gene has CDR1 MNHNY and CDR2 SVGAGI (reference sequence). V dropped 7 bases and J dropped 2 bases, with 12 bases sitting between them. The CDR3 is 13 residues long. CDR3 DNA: TGTGCCAGCACCCAACAGGCGCCCTACGAGCAGTACTTC. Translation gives CASTQQAPYEQYF.

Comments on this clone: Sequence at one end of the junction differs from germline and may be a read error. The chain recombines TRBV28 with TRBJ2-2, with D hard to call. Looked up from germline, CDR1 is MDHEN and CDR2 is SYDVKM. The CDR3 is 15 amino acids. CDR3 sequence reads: CASNLGWSNTGELFF. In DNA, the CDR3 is TGTGCCAGCAATTTAGGGTGGTCGAACACCGGGGAGCTGTTTTTT. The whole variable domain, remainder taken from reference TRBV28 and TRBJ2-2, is DVKVTQSSRYLVKRTGEKVFLECVQDMDHENMFWYRQDPGLGLRLIYFSYDVKMKEKGDIPEGYSVSREKKERFSLILESASTNQTSMYLCASNLGWSNTGELFFGEGSRLTVL.

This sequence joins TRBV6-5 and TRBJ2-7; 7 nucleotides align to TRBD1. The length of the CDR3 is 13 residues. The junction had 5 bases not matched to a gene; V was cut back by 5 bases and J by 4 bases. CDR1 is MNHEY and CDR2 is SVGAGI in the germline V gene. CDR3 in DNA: TGTGCCAGCAGTCCCGGGACAGTATACGAGCAGTACTTC. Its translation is CASSPGTVYEQYF.

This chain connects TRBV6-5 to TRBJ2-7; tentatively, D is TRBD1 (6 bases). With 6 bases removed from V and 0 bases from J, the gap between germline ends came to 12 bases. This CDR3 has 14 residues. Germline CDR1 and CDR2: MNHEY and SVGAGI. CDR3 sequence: CASRRQASSYEQYF. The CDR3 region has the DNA TGTGCCAGCAGGAGACAGGCGAGCTCCTACGAGCAGTACTTC.

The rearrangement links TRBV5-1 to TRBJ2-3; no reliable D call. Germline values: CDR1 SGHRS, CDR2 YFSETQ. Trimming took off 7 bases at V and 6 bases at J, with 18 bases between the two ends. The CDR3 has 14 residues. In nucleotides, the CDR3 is TGCGCCAGCCTCCCCGGGCATGCATCGGATACGCAGTATTTT. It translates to CASLPGHASDTQYF. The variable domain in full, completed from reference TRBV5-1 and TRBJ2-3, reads KAGVTQTPRYLIKTRGQQVTLSCSPISGHRSVSWYQQTPGQGLQFLFEYFSETQRNKGNFPGRFSGRQFSNSRSEMNVSTLELGDSALYLCASLPGHASDTQYFGPGTRLTVL.

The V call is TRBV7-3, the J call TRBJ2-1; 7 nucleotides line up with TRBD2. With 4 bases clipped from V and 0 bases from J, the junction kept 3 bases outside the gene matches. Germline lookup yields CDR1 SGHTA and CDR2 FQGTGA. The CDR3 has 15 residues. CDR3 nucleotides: TGTGCCAGCAGCTATTGGGACTACTCCTACAATGAGCAGTTCTTC. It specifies CASSYWDYSYNEQFF.

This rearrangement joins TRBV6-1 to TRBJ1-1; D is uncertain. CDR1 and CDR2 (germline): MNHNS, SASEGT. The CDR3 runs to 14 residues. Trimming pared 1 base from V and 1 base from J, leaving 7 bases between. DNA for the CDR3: TGTGCCAGCAGTGAAGGACCGACGAACACTGAAGCTTTCTTT. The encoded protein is CASSEGPTNTEAFF.

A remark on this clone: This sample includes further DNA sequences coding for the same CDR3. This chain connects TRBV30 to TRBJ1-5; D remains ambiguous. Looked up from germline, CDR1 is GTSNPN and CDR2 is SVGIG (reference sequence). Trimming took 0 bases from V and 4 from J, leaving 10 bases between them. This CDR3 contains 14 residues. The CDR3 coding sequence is TGTGCCTGGAGTGTACGTTTGGGTAATCAGCCCCAGCATTTT. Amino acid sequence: CAWSVRLGNQPQHF.

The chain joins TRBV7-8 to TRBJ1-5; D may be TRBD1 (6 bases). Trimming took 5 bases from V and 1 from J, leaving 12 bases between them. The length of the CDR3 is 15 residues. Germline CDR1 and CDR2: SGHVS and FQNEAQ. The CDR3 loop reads CASSERGGSNQPQHF. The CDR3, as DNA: TGTGCCAGCAGCGAGAGGGGGGGAAGCAATCAGCCCCAGCATTTT.

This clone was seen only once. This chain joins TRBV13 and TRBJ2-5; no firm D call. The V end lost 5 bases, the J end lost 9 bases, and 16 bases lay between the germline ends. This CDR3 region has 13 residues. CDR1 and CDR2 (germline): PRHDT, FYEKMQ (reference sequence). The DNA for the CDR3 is TGTGCCAGCAGCCCTACAACATTCGCGGCCCAGTACTTC. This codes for CASSPTTFAAQYF.

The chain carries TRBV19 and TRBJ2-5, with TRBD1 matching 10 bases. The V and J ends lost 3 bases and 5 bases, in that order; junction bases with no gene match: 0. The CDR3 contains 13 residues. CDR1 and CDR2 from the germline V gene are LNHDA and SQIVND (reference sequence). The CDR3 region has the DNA TGTGCCAGTAGTATGGGACAGGGGGAGACCCAGTACTTC. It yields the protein CASSMGQGETQYF.

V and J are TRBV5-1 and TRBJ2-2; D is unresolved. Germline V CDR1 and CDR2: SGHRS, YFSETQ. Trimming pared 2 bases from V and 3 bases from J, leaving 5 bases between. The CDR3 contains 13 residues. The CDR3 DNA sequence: TGCGCCAGCAGCTTATGGGACACCGGGGAGCTGTTTTTT. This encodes CASSLWDTGELFF.

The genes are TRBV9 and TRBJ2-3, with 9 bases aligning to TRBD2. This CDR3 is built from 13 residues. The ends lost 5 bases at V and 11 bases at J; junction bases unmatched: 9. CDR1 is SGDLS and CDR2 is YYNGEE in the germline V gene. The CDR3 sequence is CASRGLASQEQYF. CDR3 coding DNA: TGTGCCAGCAGGGGACTAGCTTCTCAGGAGCAGTATTTT.

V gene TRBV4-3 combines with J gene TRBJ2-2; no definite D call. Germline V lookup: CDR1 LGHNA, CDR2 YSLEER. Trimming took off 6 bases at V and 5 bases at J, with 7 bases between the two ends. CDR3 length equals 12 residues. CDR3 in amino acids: CASSLGTGELFF. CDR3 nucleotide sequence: TGCGCCAGCAGTTTAGGGACCGGGGAGCTGTTTTTT.

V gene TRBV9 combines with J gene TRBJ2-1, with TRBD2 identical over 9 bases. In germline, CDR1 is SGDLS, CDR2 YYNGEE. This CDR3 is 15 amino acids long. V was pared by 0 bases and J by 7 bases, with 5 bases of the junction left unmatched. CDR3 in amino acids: CASSVEAGGTNEQFF. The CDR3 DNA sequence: TGTGCCAGCAGCGTAGAAGCGGGGGGTACGAATGAGCAGTTCTTC.

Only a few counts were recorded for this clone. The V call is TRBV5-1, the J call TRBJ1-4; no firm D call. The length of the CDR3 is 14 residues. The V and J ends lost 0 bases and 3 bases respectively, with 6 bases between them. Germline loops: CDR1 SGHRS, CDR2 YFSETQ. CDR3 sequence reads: CASSLAGANEKLFF. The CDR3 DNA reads TGCGCCAGCAGCTTGGCTGGGGCTAATGAAAAACTGTTTTTT. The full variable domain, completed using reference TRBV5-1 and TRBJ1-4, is KAGVTQTPRYLIKTRGQQVTLSCSPISGHRSVSWYQQTPGQGLQFLFEYFSETQRNKGNFPGRFSGRQFSNSRSEMNVSTLELGDSALYLCASSLAGANEKLFFGSGTQLSVL.

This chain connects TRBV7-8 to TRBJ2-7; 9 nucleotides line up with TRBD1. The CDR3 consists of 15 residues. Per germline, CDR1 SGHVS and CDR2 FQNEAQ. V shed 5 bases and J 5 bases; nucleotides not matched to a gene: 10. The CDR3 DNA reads TGTGCCAGCAGCCGAAACAGGGGGCAAGCAAACGAGCAGTACTTC. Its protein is CASSRNRGQANEQYF. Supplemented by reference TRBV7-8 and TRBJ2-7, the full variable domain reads GAGVSQSPRYKVAKRGQDVALRCDPISGHVSLFWYQQALGQGPEFLTYFQNEAQLDKSGLPSDRFFAERPEGSVSTLKIQRTQQEDSAVYLCASSRNRGQANEQYFGPGTRLTVT.

CDR3 sequence: CAWSKFGNSPLHF. CDR3 nucleotides: TGTGCCTGGAGCAAGTTTGGAAATTCACCCCTCCACTTT. This chain joins TRBV30 and TRBJ1-6; D gene ambiguous. V was cut by 3 bases and J by 7 bases, with 10 bases left in between. Germline CDR1 GTSNPN, CDR2 SVGIG (reference sequence). The CDR3 sequence is 13 residues long.

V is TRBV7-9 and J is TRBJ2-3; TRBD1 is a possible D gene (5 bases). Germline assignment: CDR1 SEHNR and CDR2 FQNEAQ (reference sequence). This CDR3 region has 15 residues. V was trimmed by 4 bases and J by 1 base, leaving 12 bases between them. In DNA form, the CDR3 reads TGTGCCAGCAGCTGGCAGGGTACGGGCACAGATACGCAGTATTTT. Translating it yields CASSWQGTGTDTQYF. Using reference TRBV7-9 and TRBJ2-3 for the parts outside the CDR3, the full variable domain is DTGVSQNPRHKITKRGQNVTFRCDPISEHNRLYWYRQTLGQGPEFLTYFQNEAQLEKSRLLSDRFSAERPKGSFSTLEIQRTEQGDSAMYLCASSWQGTGTDTQYFGPGTRLTVL.

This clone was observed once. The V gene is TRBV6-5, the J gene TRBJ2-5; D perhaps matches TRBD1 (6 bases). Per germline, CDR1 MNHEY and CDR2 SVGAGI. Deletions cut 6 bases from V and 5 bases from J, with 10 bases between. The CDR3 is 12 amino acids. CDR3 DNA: TGTGCCAGCAGACAGGGCGGGGAGACCCAGTACTTC. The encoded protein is CASRQGGETQYF.